This T cell receptor beta chain comes out of a study of cytomegalovirus exposure and HLA in healthy donors. The PCR ran on 60 Vbeta and 13 Jbeta primers. The table came from immunoSEQ multiplex PCR; TCRdb's copy has only in-frame clones and leaves some out. The sample contains about 250,000 clones, under 80% of which appear only once. Findings and limits, study-wide: Later analysis identified 17,000 or so TCR beta sequences associated with HLA alleles, using a false discovery rate threshold of 0.05.

Of note for this clone: Its antigen is unknown.

The material sequenced was PBMCs. The TCR sequence derives from a female donor in good health and CMV-seronegative.

DNA of the CDR3: TGTGCCAGTAGCCGGGACTCCCTCTACAATGAGCAGTTCTTC. Translating it yields CASSRDSLYNEQFF. J is TRBJ2-1 and V is TRBV19; D is possibly TRBD2 (6 bases). The germline V gene encodes CDR1 LNHDA and CDR2 SQIVND (reference sequence). This CDR3 region has 14 residues. Between the trimmed V and J ends, which lost 6 bases and 3 bases, there was a span of 12 bases.